These 32 T cell receptor beta chains share one sample of origin, sequenced in a study of shared clonotypes between healthy human individuals. Naive CD8 cells lacked CD45RO, underwent positive selection for CCR7 and left out terminally differentiated effector memory CD45RA+ cells. Measured with immunoSEQ multiplex PCR; TCRdb has only the in-frame clones, and not every one. The profile shows about 2.1 million clones, 90% to 95% of them singletons. The material sequenced was naive CD8+ T cells from PBMCs. These receptors were obtained from a young man in good health. Some clones in this sample may be carry-over from other donors' samples.

V and J are TRBV7-9 and TRBJ2-3, with a possible D match to TRBD2 (5 bases). The V end was cut by 1 base, the J end by 1 base, with 18 bases between. Germline V CDR1 and CDR2: SEHNR, FQNEAQ (reference sequence). The CDR3 covers 18 residues. CDR3 in amino acids: CASSLEDSVWQGTDTQYF. The CDR3 nucleotides are TGTGCCAGCAGCTTAGAGGACTCGGTATGGCAGGGCACAGATACGCAGTATTTT.

Details on this clone: The sample contains more than one DNA sequence encoding this CDR3. The chain recombines TRBV7-9 with TRBJ2-3; a weak D match, TRBD2 (6 bases). The CDR3 runs to 14 residues. Trimming pared 5 bases from V and 0 bases from J, leaving 9 bases between. Germline-derived CDR1 and CDR2 are SEHNR and FQNEAQ (reference sequence). The CDR3 nucleotides read TGTGCCAGCAGCCTAGGGACTAGCACAGATACGCAGTATTTT. Amino acid sequence: CASSLGTSTDTQYF.

A word on this clone: This CDR3 is also generated by other DNA sequences in the sample. The chain recombines TRBV28 with TRBJ2-7; 9 nucleotides align to TRBD2. The CDR3 is 14 residues long. The V gene end was trimmed by 2 bases and the J gene end by 3 bases; junction bases not matched to a gene: 2. Germline V lookup: CDR1 MDHEN, CDR2 SYDVKM. CDR3 region: CASSLDSGSYEQYF. The CDR3 coding sequence is TGTGCCAGCAGTTTAGATAGCGGGAGCTACGAGCAGTACTTC.

CDR3 DNA: TGCAGCGCCCGAGGGGGTCTTGGCGAGCAGTACTTC. As protein: CSARGGLGEQYF. This chain joins TRBV29-1 and TRBJ2-7; tentative D call: TRBD1 (6 bases). Germline V CDR1 and CDR2: SQVTM, ANQGSEA. The CDR3 length is 12 residues. V gave up 7 bases and J gave up 6 bases, with 16 bases separating them.

The genes are TRBV11-2 and TRBJ2-7; D is possibly TRBD1 (7 bases). Trimming took 5 bases from V and 3 from J, leaving 14 bases between them. Germline assignment: CDR1 SGHAT and CDR2 FQNNGV. This CDR3 comprises 14 residues. CDR3 loop: CASSARDRLYEQYF. For the CDR3, the DNA is TGTGCCAGCAGCGCGCGGGACAGACTCTACGAGCAGTACTTC.

The chain is built from TRBV7-3 and TRBJ1-1; D unclear. Trimming cost V 2 bases and J 6 bases, with 16 bases left between them. The CDR3 spans 15 residues. The germline CDR1 and CDR2 sequences are SGHTA and FQGTGA. Here the CDR3 reads CASSLSGEGWAEAFF. The DNA of the CDR3 is TGTGCCAGCAGCTTATCGGGCGAAGGTTGGGCTGAAGCTTTCTTT.

This rearrangement joins TRBV7-6 to TRBJ1-3; no reliable D call. Germline values: CDR1 SGHVS, CDR2 FNYEAQ. The CDR3 spans 15 residues. The V end was cut by 2 bases, the J end by 0 bases, with 8 bases between. CDR3 coding DNA: TGTGCCAGCAGCTTAAATAGACTCTCTGGAAACACCATATATTTT. Residues: CASSLNRLSGNTIYF.

The J gene is TRBJ2-7, the V gene TRBV19; 8 positions agree with TRBD1. This CDR3 comprises 13 residues. The junction had 7 bases not matched to a gene; V was cut back by 5 bases and J by 7 bases. The germline V gene has CDR1 LNHDA and CDR2 SQIVND (reference sequence). CDR3 amino acids: CASSFGTGREQYF. The CDR3 nucleotides are TGTGCCAGTAGTTTTGGGACAGGTCGGGAGCAGTACTTC. The full variable domain, completed using reference TRBV19 and TRBJ2-7, is DGGITQSPKYLFRKEGQNVTLSCEQNLNHDAMYWYRQDPGQGLRLIYYSQIVNDFQKGDIAEGYSVSREKKESFPLTVTSAQKNPTAFYLCASSFGTGREQYFGPGTRLTVT.

This rearrangement joins TRBV6-5 to TRBJ2-5; 9 bases are shared with TRBD1. The CDR3 loop spans 15 amino acids. Germline V CDR1 and CDR2: MNHEY, SVGAGI. With V trimmed by 5 bases and J by 1 base, 5 bases remained unmatched. The CDR3 loop is CASSLGTGPQETQYF. CDR3 DNA: TGTGCCAGCAGTCTCGGGACAGGGCCCCAAGAGACCCAGTACTTC.

The chain uses TRBV7-7 and TRBJ1-1; D gene unclear. This CDR3 comprises 13 residues. The germline CDR1 and CDR2 sequences are SSHAT and FNYEAQ (reference sequence). V lost 5 bases to trimming and J lost 1 base, with 8 bases between them. CDR3 sequence (DNA): TGTGCCAGCAGCCGCAAGCAGAACACTGAAGCTTTCTTT. Translating gives CASSRKQNTEAFF.

The chain uses TRBV27 and TRBJ2-7; 12 bases line up with TRBD2. The CDR3 is made up of 16 amino acids. The germline gives CDR1 MNHEY, CDR2 SMNVEV (reference sequence). J gave up 4 bases and V 2 bases, and 6 bases lay outside the gene matches. CDR3 sequence reads: CASSLIRTSGIYEQYF. The CDR3 DNA follows: TGTGCCAGCAGTTTAATTCGGACTAGCGGGATATACGAGCAGTACTTC.

The V and J genes are TRBV5-4 and TRBJ2-5, with D perhaps TRBD2 (6 bases). The CDR3 runs to 13 residues. The germline V and J ends were trimmed by 5 bases and 3 bases, with 11 bases remaining between them. The germline CDR1 and CDR2 sequences are SGHNT and YYREEE (reference sequence). As DNA, the CDR3 is TGTGCCAGCAGTCCCGGGGGAGAAGAGACCCAGTACTTC. It yields the protein CASSPGGEETQYF.

The chain employs TRBV19 and TRBJ2-1; 12 positions match TRBD2. The germline V gene has CDR1 LNHDA and CDR2 SQIVND (reference sequence). With 0 bases clipped from V and 4 bases from J, the junction kept 7 bases outside the gene matches. The CDR3 extends over 18 amino acids. CDR3 loop: CASSIDRASGRAYNEQFF. The DNA of the CDR3 is TGTGCCAGTAGTATAGATCGGGCTAGCGGGAGGGCTTACAATGAGCAGTTCTTC.

The chain recombines TRBV4-1 with TRBJ2-2; 8 bases line up with TRBD1. The germline CDR1 and CDR2 sequences are MGHRA and YSYEKL. The CDR3 sequence is 15 residues long. V gave up 4 bases and J gave up 5 bases; unmatched junction bases: 6. The CDR3 loop reads CASSPGQVGTGELFF. CDR3 bases: TGCGCCAGCAGCCCGGGACAGGTTGGAACCGGGGAGCTGTTTTTT.

The chain couples TRBV5-6 to TRBJ2-7, with D perhaps matching TRBD1 or TRBD2 (5 bases each). Germline CDR1 reads SGHDT; CDR2 reads YYEEEE. The CDR3 covers 18 residues. Trimming cost V 10 bases and J 1 base, with 30 bases left between them. The CDR3 region has the DNA TGTGCCCCACCTTGGTGGGACCCATGCCGAAAAACGTCCTACGAGCAGTACTTC. Translation gives CAPPWWDPCRKTSYEQYF.

J is TRBJ2-5 and V is TRBV28, with 7 positions matching TRBD1. The germline gives CDR1 MDHEN, CDR2 SYDVKM. This CDR3 contains 14 residues. V was pared by 3 bases and J by 1 base, with 2 bases of the junction left unmatched. CDR3 DNA sequence: TGTGCCAGCAGTTTTGACAGGGCCCAAGAGACCCAGTACTTC. Residues: CASSFDRAQETQYF.

DNA of the CDR3: TGTGCCAGCAAGGCGGGAAGAGATACGCAGTATTTT. Translated, it gives CASKAGRDTQYF. This chain uses TRBV2 with TRBJ2-3; tentative D call: TRBD2 (6 bases). Trimming removed 7 bases from V and 5 bases from J, with 10 bases in between. Germline CDR1 reads SNHLY; CDR2 reads FYNNEI. This CDR3 is built from 12 residues.

As regards this clone: Other DNA sequences in this specimen translate into the identical CDR3. The chain is built from TRBV6-5 and TRBJ1-1, with D uncertain. CDR1 is MNHEY, CDR2 SVGAGI, per germline. Trimming stripped 3 bases from V and 0 bases from J, with 8 bases between. The CDR3 spans 14 residues. CDR3 in DNA: TGTGCCAGCAGTTATTATGGGTTGAACACTGAAGCTTTCTTT. As protein: CASSYYGLNTEAFF.

The chain recombines TRBV5-6 with TRBJ2-2; D is uncertain. CDR3 size: 15 residues. The V end was cut by 4 bases, the J end by 4 bases, with 14 bases between. Looked up from germline, CDR1 is SGHDT and CDR2 is YYEEEE. The CDR3 spells CASSQPLDPTGELFF. The DNA for the CDR3 is TGTGCCAGCAGCCAGCCCCTAGACCCCACCGGGGAGCTGTTTTTT.

The V gene is TRBV29-1, the J gene TRBJ2-5, with 12 bases lining up with TRBD1. The length of the CDR3 is 15 residues. With 4 bases clipped from V and 5 bases from J, the junction kept 8 bases outside the gene matches. CDR1 is SQVTM and CDR2 is ANQGSEA in the germline V gene. CDR3 loop: CSVVNRDRGLETQYF. CDR3 nucleotide sequence: TGCAGCGTTGTAAACCGGGACAGGGGGCTGGAGACCCAGTACTTC.

The V call is TRBV5-6, the J call TRBJ2-7; TRBD1 agrees at 8 bases. V gave up 2 bases and J gave up 4 bases; unmatched junction bases: 8. The CDR3 consists of 15 residues. CDR1 is SGHDT and CDR2 is YYEEEE in the germline V gene. CDR3 region: CASSFIPDRGYEQYF. The CDR3 DNA is TGTGCCAGCAGCTTTATCCCCGACAGGGGATACGAGCAGTACTTC.

For this clone: The same CDR3 is also encoded by other DNA sequences in this sample. V gene TRBV7-9 combines with J gene TRBJ2-1; the match to TRBD1 covers 7 bases. The CDR3 is made up of 15 amino acids. Germline CDR1 reads SEHNR; CDR2 reads FQNEAQ (reference sequence). V was clipped by 5 bases and J by 2 bases; unmatched bases: 6. In nucleotides, the CDR3 is TGTGCCAGCAGCCCAAGACAGGGAACCTACAATGAGCAGTTCTTC. It codes for CASSPRQGTYNEQFF.

The chain has TRBV2 and TRBJ2-7, with unresolved D. The CDR3 is 14 residues long. Germline V gene sequence: CDR1 SNHLY, CDR2 FYNNEI. The V end lost 7 bases, the J end lost 3 bases, and 16 bases lay between the germline ends. The CDR3 is CASITRSVRYEQYF. As DNA, the CDR3 is TGTGCCAGCATCACCCGATCCGTCCGCTACGAGCAGTACTTC. The variable domain in full, with the rest retrieved from reference TRBV2 and TRBJ2-7, is EPEVTQTPSHQVTQMGQEVILRCVPISNHLYFYWYRQILGQKVEFLVSFYNNEISEKSEIFDDQFSVERPDGSNFTLKIRSTKLEDSAMYFCASITRSVRYEQYFGPGTRLTVT.

The chain couples TRBV9 to TRBJ1-1; maybe TRBD1 (5 bases). V shed 0 bases and J shed 3 bases, with 18 bases lying between them. This CDR3 contains 17 residues. Germline CDR1 SGDLS, CDR2 YYNGEE. CDR3 DNA: TGTGCCAGCAGCGTAGCATATGGTGTCGGGGGGGACACTGAAGCTTTCTTT. Protein sequence: CASSVAYGVGGDTEAFF.

About this clone itself: This sample includes further DNA sequences coding for the same CDR3. This sequence joins TRBV4-1 and TRBJ1-4; D not certain. The germline V gene has CDR1 MGHRA and CDR2 YSYEKL. The CDR3 is made up of 12 amino acids. V was pared by 0 bases and J by 8 bases, with 4 bases between. Here the CDR3 DNA reads TGCGCCAGCAGCCAAGATCGAGAAAAACTGTTTTTT. Its translation is CASSQDREKLFF.

This rearrangement joins TRBV14 to TRBJ2-7, with TRBD2 identical over 7 bases. CDR3 length: 16 residues. Germline lookup yields CDR1 SGHDN and CDR2 FVKESK. Trimming at V came to 1 base and at J to 0 bases, leaving 6 bases not matched to a gene. CDR3 residues: CASSQALAVHSYEQYF. CDR3 sequence (DNA): TGTGCCAGCAGCCAAGCCCTAGCGGTACACTCCTACGAGCAGTACTTC.

The chain carries TRBV7-9 and TRBJ2-1; TRBD2 aligns across 12 bases. J lost 3 bases, V lost 1 base, and 4 bases had no gene match. Germline assignment: CDR1 SEHNR and CDR2 FQNEAQ (reference sequence). The CDR3 is made up of 17 amino acids. The CDR3 DNA sequence: TGTGCCAGCAGCTTAGAGAGACTAGCGGGAGTCTACAATGAGCAGTTCTTC. Translating it yields CASSLERLAGVYNEQFF.

The DNA for the CDR3 is TGTGCCAGCAGCTCTGACAGGAACCTAAACAATGAGCAGTTCTTC. Protein: CASSSDRNLNNEQFF. The chain joins TRBV7-8 to TRBJ2-1; possible D gene TRBD1, 6 bases. CDR1 is SGHVS, CDR2 FQNEAQ, per germline. V was shortened by 4 bases and J by 5 bases, with 15 bases between the two germline ends. The CDR3 covers 15 residues.

This chain links TRBV15 with TRBJ1-4; perhaps TRBD1 as D (6 bases). The CDR3 consists of 14 residues. Trimming took off 2 bases at V and 7 bases at J, with 11 bases between the two ends. CDR1 is LNHNV and CDR2 is YYDKDF in the germline V gene (reference sequence). CDR3 coding DNA: TGTGCCACCAGCAGAAGACAGGCCGGTGAAAAACTGTTTTTT. Its protein product is CATSRRQAGEKLFF.

CDR3 amino acids: CASSSTSGGSYEQYF. In DNA, the CDR3 is TGTGCCAGCAGCTCGACTAGCGGGGGATCCTACGAGCAGTACTTC. This chain uses TRBV7-8 with TRBJ2-7; 12 bases match TRBD2. The germline gives CDR1 SGHVS, CDR2 FQNEAQ. The CDR3 is made up of 15 amino acids. V lost 4 bases to trimming and J lost 1 base; unmatched junction nucleotides: 2.

This clone was counted only a few times. The rearrangement links TRBV27 to TRBJ1-1, with D uncertain. The germline gives CDR1 MNHEY, CDR2 SMNVEV (reference sequence). V was clipped by 5 bases and J by 1 base, with 11 bases between them. CDR3 size: 14 residues. Here the CDR3 reads CASSPRPGNTEAFF. For the CDR3, the DNA is TGTGCCAGCAGTCCTCGCCCCGGGAACACTGAAGCTTTCTTT.

The genes are TRBV30 and TRBJ2-7; D is uncertain. The germline CDR1 and CDR2 sequences are GTSNPN and SVGIG (reference sequence). This CDR3 contains 12 residues. Trimming shortened V by 8 bases and J by 6 bases, and 17 bases separated the two germline ends. The CDR3 DNA is TGTGCCAATCCGGGCCTATCGGGCGAGCAGTACTTC. It codes for CANPGLSGEQYF.